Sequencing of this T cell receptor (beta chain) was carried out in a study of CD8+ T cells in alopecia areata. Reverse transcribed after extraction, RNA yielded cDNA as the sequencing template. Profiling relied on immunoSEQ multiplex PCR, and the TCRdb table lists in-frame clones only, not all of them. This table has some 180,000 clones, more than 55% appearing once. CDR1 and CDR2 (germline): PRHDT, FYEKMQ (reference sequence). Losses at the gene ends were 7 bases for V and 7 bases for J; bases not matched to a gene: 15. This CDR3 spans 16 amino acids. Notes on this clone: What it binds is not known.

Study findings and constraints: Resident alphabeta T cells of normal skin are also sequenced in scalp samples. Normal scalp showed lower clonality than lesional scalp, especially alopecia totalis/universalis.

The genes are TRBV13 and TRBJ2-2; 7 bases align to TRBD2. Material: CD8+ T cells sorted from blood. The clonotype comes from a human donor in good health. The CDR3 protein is CASTTVQRGVYGELFF. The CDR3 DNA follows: TGTGCCAGCACCACTGTGCAGCGGGGAGTATACGGGGAGCTGTTTTTT. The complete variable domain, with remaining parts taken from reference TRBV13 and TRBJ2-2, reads AAGVIQSPRHLIKEKRETATLKCYPIPRHDTVYWYQQGPGQDPQFLISFYEKMQSDKGSIPDRFSAQQFSDYHSELNMSSLELGDSALYFCASTTVQRGVYGELFFGEGSRLTVL.